Listed here is a single T cell receptor beta chain. This record comes from a study of blood T cells in healthy people across ages. The CDR3 totals 16 residues. Germline CDR1 reads MNHEY; CDR2 reads SMNVEV (reference sequence). The V end was cut by 1 base, the J end by 5 bases, with 15 bases between. Primed by a sample-barcoded 5' primer and a J-beta primer mix, a second PCR proceeded for 7 to 11 cycles. Every molecule of cDNA carried a tag from a template-switch adaptor with 12 random nucleotides. TCRdb re-called the 5' RACE reads with MiXCR, one entry per CDR3 protein. The profile shows fewer than 900,000 distinct CDR3 sequences, approximately 50% of them singletons.

V gene TRBV27 combines with J gene TRBJ2-1; D may be TRBD2 (5 bases). The specimen was blood. This TCR came from a woman between 55 and 75 years old in good health. The CDR3 region has the DNA TGTGCCAGCAGTTTATTGGGTCGAGACTACGACAATGAGCAGTTCTTC. Its translation is CASSLLGRDYDNEQFF.